What follows describes a single TCR beta chain. Germline CDR1 reads DFQATT; CDR2 reads SNEGSKA (reference sequence). V lost 3 bases to trimming and J lost 4 bases, with 7 bases between them. The length of the CDR3 is 12 residues. The data were taken from a study of identical twins. A template switching step contributed a universal primer site, while unique molecular identifiers were present in the cDNA. TCRdb re-analysed the 5' RACE reads in MiXCR, keeping a single row per CDR3 protein. The data show roughly 1.6 million distinct CDR3 sequences, under 35% seen once. Sequences were obtained from cord blood. The chain uses TRBV20-1 and TRBJ1-5; no firm D call. The TCR was taken from a newborn girl in good health. The CDR3 spells CSASFRNQPQHF. CDR3 DNA: TGCAGTGCTAGCTTCAGGAATCAGCCCCAGCATTTT.